The 3 T cell receptor beta chains below were found in one sample sequenced in a study of human T cells and chemical hapten exposure. One entry per CDR3 protein, called by TCRdb with MiXCR from the RACE reads. This sample has over 65,000 distinct CDR3 sequences, with roughly 10% found just once. The time point is: patch test 1, 2 weeks after DPC sensitization. Treatment indicated: therapeutic diphenylcyclopropenone sensitization with weekly scalp DPC. This specimen was whole blood, taken in connection with sensitization to the hapten diphenylcyclopropenone (DPC). These receptors were collected from a woman in her 50s with alopecia areata. Some clones in this sample may be carry-over from other donors' samples.

This chain joins TRBV29-1 and TRBJ1-2; TRBD1 is a possible D gene (5 bases). Trimming removed 4 bases from V and 3 bases from J, with 6 bases in between. The CDR3 loop spans 11 amino acids. Germline V gives CDR1 SQVTM, CDR2 ANQGSEA. CDR3 in DNA: TGCAGCGTTGGCAGGGACTATGGCTACACCTTC. This gives the protein CSVGRDYGYTF. Full variable domain (outside the CDR3, taken from reference TRBV29-1 and TRBJ1-2): SAVISQKPSRDICQRGTSLTIQCQVDSQVTMMFWYRQQPGQSLTLIATANQGSEATYESGFVIDKFPISRPNLTFSTLTVSNMSPEDSSIYLCSVGRDYGYTFGSGTRLTVV.

This clonotype appeared a few times. V and J are TRBV7-9 and TRBJ2-1, with 9 bases that match TRBD2. J gave up 2 bases and V 5 bases, and 7 bases lay outside the gene matches. CDR3 size: 16 residues. CDR1 SEHNR and CDR2 FQNEAQ come from the germline V gene (reference sequence). The CDR3 DNA reads TGTGCCAGCAGCCTAAGAGCGGGGGGAACCTACAATGAGCAGTTCTTC. Its translation is CASSLRAGGTYNEQFF.

CDR3 in DNA: TGCAGTGCTAGGGGACCCCTTTTCCTTTCTGAAGCTTTCTTT. Its protein product is CSARGPLFLSEAFF. This chain connects TRBV20-1 to TRBJ1-1, with a weak D call TRBD1 (5 bases). Germline assignment: CDR1 DFQATT and CDR2 SNEGSKA (reference sequence). Between the trimmed V and J ends, which lost 3 bases and 6 bases, there was a span of 17 bases. This CDR3 has 14 residues.